This TCR beta chain was obtained from a study of regulatory T cells in long-lasting Graves disease. In building TCR beta libraries, iRepertoire HTBI primers were used together with Arm-PCR of CDR3 regions. Via MiXCR, TCRdb re-called the multiplex PCR reads, giving one row per CDR3 protein. The sample lists a few hundred thousand distinct CDR3 sequences; about 23% were seen once. Regarding the study as a whole: It was in persistent disease that TRBV28, TRBJ1-2 and TRBJ2-5 were favored.

Germline V gives CDR1 SQVTM, CDR2 ANQGSEA. CDR3 length equals 12 residues. A remark on this clonotype: Its specificity is unknown.

Indicated time point: persistent/refractory GD, antithyroid drugs over 5 years with positive TRAb. RNA extracted from PBMCs served as the sequencing template. The sequence came from a woman between 40 and 50 years old with Graves disease. V gene TRBV29-1 combines with J gene TRBJ1-3; D not certain. The sequencing here drew on peripheral blood mononuclear cells (PBMCs), taken when the disease was refractory, from a patient treated with antithyroid drugs. The CDR3: CSYQISGNTIYF. The CDR3 bases are TGCAGTTACCAAATCTCTGGAAACACCATATATTTT.